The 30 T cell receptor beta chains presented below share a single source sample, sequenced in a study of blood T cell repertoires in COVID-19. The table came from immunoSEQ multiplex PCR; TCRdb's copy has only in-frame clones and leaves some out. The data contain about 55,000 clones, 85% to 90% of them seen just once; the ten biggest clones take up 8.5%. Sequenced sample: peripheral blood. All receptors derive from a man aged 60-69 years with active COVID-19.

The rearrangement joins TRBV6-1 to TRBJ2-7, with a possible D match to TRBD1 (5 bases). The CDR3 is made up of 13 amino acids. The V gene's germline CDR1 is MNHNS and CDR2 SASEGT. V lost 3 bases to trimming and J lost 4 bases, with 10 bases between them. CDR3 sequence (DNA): TGTGCCAGCAGTGAGGGGCGTCCTTACGAGCAGTACTTC. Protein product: CASSEGRPYEQYF.

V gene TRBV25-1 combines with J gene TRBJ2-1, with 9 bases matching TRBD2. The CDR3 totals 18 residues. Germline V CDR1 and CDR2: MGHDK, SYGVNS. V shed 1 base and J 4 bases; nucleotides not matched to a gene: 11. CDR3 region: CASSESRSSGTYYNEQFF. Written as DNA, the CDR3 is TGTGCCAGCAGTGAATCCCGGTCTAGCGGGACTTATTACAATGAGCAGTTCTTC.

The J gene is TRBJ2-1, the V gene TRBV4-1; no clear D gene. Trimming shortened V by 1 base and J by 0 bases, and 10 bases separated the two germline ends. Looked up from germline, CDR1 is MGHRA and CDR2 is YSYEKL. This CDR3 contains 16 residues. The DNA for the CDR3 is TGCGCCAGCAGCCAAGGGCCTTTCAGCTCCTACAATGAGCAGTTCTTC. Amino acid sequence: CASSQGPFSSYNEQFF.

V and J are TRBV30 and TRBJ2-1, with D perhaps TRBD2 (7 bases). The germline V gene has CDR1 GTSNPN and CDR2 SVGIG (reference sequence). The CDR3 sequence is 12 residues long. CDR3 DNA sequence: TGTGCGGGGGCTAGCGGCCTGGGGAAGCAGTTCTTC. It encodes CAGASGLGKQFF.

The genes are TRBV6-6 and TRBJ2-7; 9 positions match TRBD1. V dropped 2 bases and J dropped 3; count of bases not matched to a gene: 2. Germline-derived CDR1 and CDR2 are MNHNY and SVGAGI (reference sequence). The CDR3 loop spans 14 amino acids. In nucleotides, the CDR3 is TGTGCCAGCAGTTACGACAGGGGGAACTACGAGCAGTACTTC. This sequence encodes CASSYDRGNYEQYF.

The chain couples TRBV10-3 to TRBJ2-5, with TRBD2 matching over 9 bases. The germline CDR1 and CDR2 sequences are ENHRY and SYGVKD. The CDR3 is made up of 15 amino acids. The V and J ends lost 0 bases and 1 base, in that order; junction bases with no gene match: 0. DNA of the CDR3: TGTGCCATCAGTGAGTCGACTAGCGGCCAAGAGACCCAGTACTTC. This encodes CAISESTSGQETQYF.

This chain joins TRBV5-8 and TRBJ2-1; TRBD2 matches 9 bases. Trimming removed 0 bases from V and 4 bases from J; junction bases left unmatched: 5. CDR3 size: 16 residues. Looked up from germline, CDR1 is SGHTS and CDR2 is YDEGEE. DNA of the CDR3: TGTGCCAGCAGCTTGGCCCCTAGCGGGGCTTACAATGAGCAGTTCTTC. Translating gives CASSLAPSGAYNEQFF.

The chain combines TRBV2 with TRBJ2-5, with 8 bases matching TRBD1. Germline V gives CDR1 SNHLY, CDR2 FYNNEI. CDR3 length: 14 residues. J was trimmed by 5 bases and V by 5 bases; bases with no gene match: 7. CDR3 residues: CASSRQGAGETQYF. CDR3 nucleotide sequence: TGTGCCAGCAGTCGCCAGGGGGCGGGGGAGACCCAGTACTTC.

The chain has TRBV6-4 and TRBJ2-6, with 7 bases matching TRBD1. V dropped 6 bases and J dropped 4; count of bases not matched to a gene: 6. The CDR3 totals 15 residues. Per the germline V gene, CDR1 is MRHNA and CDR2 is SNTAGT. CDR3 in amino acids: CASSTGVGGANVLTF. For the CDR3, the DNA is TGTGCCAGCAGCACAGGGGTAGGGGGGGCCAACGTCCTGACTTTC.

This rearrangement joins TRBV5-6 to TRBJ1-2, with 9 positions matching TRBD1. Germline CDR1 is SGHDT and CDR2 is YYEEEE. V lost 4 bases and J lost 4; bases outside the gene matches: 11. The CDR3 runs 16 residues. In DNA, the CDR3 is TGTGCCAGCAGCCAGGAACAGGGGGCGCGTGTCTATGGCTACACCTTC. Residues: CASSQEQGARVYGYTF.

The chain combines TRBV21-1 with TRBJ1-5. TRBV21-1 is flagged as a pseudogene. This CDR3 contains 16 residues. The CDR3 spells CASSKWESGGRGPQHF. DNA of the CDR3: TGTGCCAGCAGCAAATGGGAGTCGGGGGGAAGGGGGCCCCAGCATTTT.

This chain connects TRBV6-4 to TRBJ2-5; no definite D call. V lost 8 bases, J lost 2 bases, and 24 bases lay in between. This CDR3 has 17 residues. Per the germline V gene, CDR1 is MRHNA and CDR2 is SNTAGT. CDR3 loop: CASPKGAPWPLQETQYF. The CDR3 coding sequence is TGTGCCAGCCCTAAAGGAGCGCCGTGGCCCCTTCAAGAGACCCAGTACTTC.

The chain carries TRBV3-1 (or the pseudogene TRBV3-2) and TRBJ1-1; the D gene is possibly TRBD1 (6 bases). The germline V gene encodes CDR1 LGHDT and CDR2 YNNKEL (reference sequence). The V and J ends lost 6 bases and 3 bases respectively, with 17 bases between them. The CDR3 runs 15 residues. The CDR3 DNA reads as TGTGCCAGCAGACCGAGGGGGTCTGAATACACTGAAGCTTTCTTT. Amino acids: CASRPRGSEYTEAFF.

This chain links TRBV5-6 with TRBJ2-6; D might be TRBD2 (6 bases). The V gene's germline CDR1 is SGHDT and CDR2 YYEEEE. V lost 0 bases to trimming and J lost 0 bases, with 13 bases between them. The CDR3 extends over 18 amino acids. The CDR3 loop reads CASSLVGGTYSGANVLTF. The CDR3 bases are TGTGCCAGCAGCTTGGTTGGGGGGACCTACTCTGGGGCCAACGTCCTGACTTTC.

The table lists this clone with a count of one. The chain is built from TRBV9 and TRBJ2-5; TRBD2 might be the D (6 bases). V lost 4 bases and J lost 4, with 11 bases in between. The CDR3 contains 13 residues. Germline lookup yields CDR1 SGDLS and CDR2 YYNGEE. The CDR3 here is CASSISGGETQYF. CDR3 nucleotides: TGTGCCAGCAGCATTAGCGGCGGAGAGACCCAGTACTTC.

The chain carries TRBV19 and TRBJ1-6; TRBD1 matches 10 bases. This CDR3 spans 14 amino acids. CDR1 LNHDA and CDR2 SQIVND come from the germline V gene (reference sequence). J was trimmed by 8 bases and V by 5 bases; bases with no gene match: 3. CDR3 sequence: CASSPTGGHSPLHF. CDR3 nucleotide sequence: TGTGCCAGTAGTCCGACAGGGGGCCATTCACCCCTCCACTTT.

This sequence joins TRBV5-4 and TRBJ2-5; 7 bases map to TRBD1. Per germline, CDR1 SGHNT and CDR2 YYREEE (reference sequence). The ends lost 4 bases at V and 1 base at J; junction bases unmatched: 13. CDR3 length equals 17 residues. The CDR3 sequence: CASSDFPRQGPQETQYF. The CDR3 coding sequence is TGTGCCAGCAGCGATTTTCCGAGACAGGGACCCCAAGAGACCCAGTACTTC.

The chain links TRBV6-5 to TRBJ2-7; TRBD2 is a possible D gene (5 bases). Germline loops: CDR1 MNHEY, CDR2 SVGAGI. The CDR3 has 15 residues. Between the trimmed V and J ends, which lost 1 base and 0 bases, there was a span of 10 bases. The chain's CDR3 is CASSYFTGSSYEQYF. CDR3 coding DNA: TGTGCCAGCAGTTACTTTACGGGGAGCTCCTACGAGCAGTACTTC.

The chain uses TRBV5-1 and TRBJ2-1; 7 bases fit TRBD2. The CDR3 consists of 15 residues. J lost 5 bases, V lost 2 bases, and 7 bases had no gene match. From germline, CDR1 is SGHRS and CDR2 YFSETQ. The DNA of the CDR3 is TGCGCCAGCAGCTTAGGGAGGGCCGGAAACAATGAGCAGTTCTTC. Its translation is CASSLGRAGNNEQFF.

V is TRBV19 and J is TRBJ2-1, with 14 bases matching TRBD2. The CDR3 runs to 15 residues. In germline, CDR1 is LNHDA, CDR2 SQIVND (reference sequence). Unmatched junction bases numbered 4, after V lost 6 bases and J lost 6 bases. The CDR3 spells CASREGLAGGNEQFF. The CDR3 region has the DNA TGTGCCAGTAGAGAAGGACTAGCGGGAGGCAATGAGCAGTTCTTC.

Written as DNA, the CDR3 is TGTGCCAGCAGCTTAAGAGGGGGCGAAGGAAACACCATATATTTT. It translates to CASSLRGGEGNTIYF. V and J are TRBV7-9 and TRBJ1-3, with TRBD1 matching 7 bases. The CDR3 covers 15 residues. V trimming: 2 bases; J trimming: 4 bases; junction bases outside the gene matches: 5. Germline assignment: CDR1 SEHNR and CDR2 FQNEAQ (reference sequence).

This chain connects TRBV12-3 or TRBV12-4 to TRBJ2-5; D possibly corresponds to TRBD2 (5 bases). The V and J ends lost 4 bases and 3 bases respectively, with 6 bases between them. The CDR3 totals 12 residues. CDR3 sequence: CASSSGEETQYF. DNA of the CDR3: TGTGCCAGCAGTTCCGGGGAAGAGACCCAGTACTTC.

Here the CDR3 reads CASSQYTRNSPLHF. CDR3 coding DNA: TGTGCCAGCAGCCAATATACACGTAATTCACCCCTCCACTTT. V gene TRBV16 combines with J gene TRBJ1-6, with D unresolved. CDR3 size: 14 residues. V lost 1 base to trimming and J lost 6 bases, with 7 bases between them. The germline gives CDR1 KGHSY, CDR2 FQNENV.

The CDR3 DNA reads TGTGCCTGGAGAGCGGGGAGTGTGAACACTGAAGCTTTCTTT. Translation: CAWRAGSVNTEAFF. The chain uses TRBV30 and TRBJ1-1; no definite D call. V was shortened by 3 bases and J by 0 bases, with 11 bases between the two germline ends. Looked up from germline, CDR1 is GTSNPN and CDR2 is SVGIG (reference sequence). The CDR3 length is 14 residues.

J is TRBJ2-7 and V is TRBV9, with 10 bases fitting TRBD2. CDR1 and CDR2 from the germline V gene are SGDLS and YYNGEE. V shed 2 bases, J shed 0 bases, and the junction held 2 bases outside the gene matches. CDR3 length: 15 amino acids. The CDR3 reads CASSVGLADSYEQYF. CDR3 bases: TGTGCCAGCAGCGTCGGACTAGCGGACTCCTACGAGCAGTACTTC.

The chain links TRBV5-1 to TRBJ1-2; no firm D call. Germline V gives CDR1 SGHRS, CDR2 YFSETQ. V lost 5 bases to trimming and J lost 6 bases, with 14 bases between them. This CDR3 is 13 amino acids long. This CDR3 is CASRPGRENGYTF. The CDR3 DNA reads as TGCGCCAGCAGGCCGGGAAGGGAGAATGGCTACACCTTC.

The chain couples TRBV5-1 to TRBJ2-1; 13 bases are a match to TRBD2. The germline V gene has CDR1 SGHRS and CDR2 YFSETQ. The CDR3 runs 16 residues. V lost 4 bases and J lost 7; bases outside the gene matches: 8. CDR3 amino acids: CASSTGLAGEYNEQFF. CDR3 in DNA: TGCGCCAGCAGCACCGGACTAGCGGGAGAATATAATGAGCAGTTCTTC.

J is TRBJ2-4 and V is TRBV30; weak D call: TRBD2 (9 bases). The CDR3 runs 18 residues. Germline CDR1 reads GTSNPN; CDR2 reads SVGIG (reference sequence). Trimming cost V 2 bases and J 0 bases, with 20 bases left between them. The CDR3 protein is CAWSQGAGGPLAKNIQYF. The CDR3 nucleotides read TGTGCCTGGAGTCAGGGGGCGGGAGGGCCTTTAGCCAAAAACATTCAGTACTTC.

CDR3 DNA sequence: TGCGCCAGCAGCCCCCCGGACAGGGGAACTGAAGCTTTCTTT. This gives the protein CASSPPDRGTEAFF. The chain employs TRBV5-1 and TRBJ1-1; 9 nucleotides agree with TRBD1. Germline CDR1 reads SGHRS; CDR2 reads YFSETQ. The CDR3 is 14 amino acids. J gave up 5 bases and V 4 bases, and 6 bases lay outside the gene matches.

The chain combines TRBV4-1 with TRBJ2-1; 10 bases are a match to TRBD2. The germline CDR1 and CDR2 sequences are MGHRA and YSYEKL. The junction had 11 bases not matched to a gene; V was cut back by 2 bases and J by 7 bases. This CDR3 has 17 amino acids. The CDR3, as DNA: TGCGCCAGCAGCCAAACAGCGGGAGGGCCTAGGACAAATGAGCAGTTCTTC. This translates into CASSQTAGGPRTNEQFF.